This passage covers 15 T cell receptor beta chains from one sample sequenced in a study of graft-versus-host responses after intestinal transplantation. Profiling relied on immunoSEQ multiplex PCR, and the TCRdb table lists in-frame clones only, not all of them. In the table there are approximately 11,000 clones, approximately 91% of which are singletons. This sample's time point: postoperative day 105 after intestinal transplantation (dayNNNN = postoperative day). The input for sequencing was PBMCs, taken 105 days after intestinal transplantation. The receptor set was obtained from a human patient who received an intestinal transplant, so some T cells may come from the graft donor.

This clone was counted a few times. This chain joins TRBV5-5 and TRBJ1-5; D is possibly TRBD1 (5 bases). Germline V gene sequence: CDR1 SGHKS, CDR2 YYEKEE (reference sequence). The CDR3 spans 16 residues. The V and J ends lost 4 bases and 9 bases respectively, with 23 bases between them. In nucleotides, the CDR3 is TGTGCCAGCAGCCGCAAGCTAGCGGGGGACCAGGGGCCCCAGCATTTT. Translated, it gives CASSRKLAGDQGPQHF.

J is TRBJ1-5 and V is TRBV18; TRBD1 might be the D (5 bases). CDR1 and CDR2 (germline): KGHSH, LQKENI. The CDR3 sequence is 15 residues long. Trimming took 1 base from V and 0 from J, leaving 7 bases between them. CDR3 DNA: TGTGCCAGCTCACCACAGGGGAATAGCAATCAGCCCCAGCATTTT. This gives the protein CASSPQGNSNQPQHF. Full variable domain (outside the CDR3, taken from reference TRBV18 and TRBJ1-5): NAGVMQNPRHLVRRRGQEARLRCSPMKGHSHVYWYRQLPEEGLKFMVYLQKENIIDESGMPKERFSAEFPKEGPSILRIQQVVRGDSAAYFCASSPQGNSNQPQHFGDGTRLSIL.

The J gene is TRBJ2-1, the V gene TRBV4-1; 10 positions match TRBD2. The CDR3 consists of 20 residues. Germline lookup yields CDR1 MGHRA and CDR2 YSYEKL. V was clipped by 0 bases and J by 0 bases; unmatched bases: 11. CDR3 sequence reads: CASSQEEPSGGQSSYNEQFF. The CDR3 DNA sequence: TGCGCCAGCAGCCAAGAAGAACCTAGCGGGGGCCAGAGCTCCTACAATGAGCAGTTCTTC.

The chain employs TRBV14 and TRBJ2-4; the D gene could be TRBD1 or TRBD2 (5 bases each). Germline V gene data show CDR1 as SGHDN and CDR2 as FVKESK. Trimming pared 3 bases from V and 0 bases from J, leaving 12 bases between. The CDR3 totals 16 residues. For the CDR3, the DNA is TGTGCCAGCAGCCAGACTTCCGGGACAGCCAAAAACATTCAGTACTTC. Translation: CASSQTSGTAKNIQYF.

The chain has TRBV9 and TRBJ1-5, with 8 bases matching TRBD1. Trimming at V came to 0 bases and at J to 4 bases, leaving 0 bases not matched to a gene. The germline V gene has CDR1 SGDLS and CDR2 YYNGEE. The CDR3 spans 14 residues. The CDR3 bases are TGTGCCAGCAGCGTAGGGACAGGGAATCAGCCCCAGCATTTT. It encodes CASSVGTGNQPQHF.

V gene TRBV5-1 combines with J gene TRBJ2-5; D is undetermined. V lost 0 bases, J lost 2 bases, and 5 bases lay in between. CDR3 length: 13 residues. Germline V gene lookup returns CDR1 SGHRS and CDR2 YFSETQ. CDR3 sequence: CASSLDWQETQYF. For the CDR3, the DNA is TGCGCCAGCAGCTTGGACTGGCAAGAGACCCAGTACTTC.

Written as DNA, the CDR3 is TGTGCCAGCAGCTCCCCGTTGGGGATGGAGGGAACCGGGGAGCTGTTTTTT. The encoded protein is CASSSPLGMEGTGELFF. The V gene is TRBV7-9, the J gene TRBJ2-2; TRBD2 might be the D (6 bases). Trimming removed 4 bases from V and 5 bases from J, with 20 bases in between. This CDR3 region has 17 residues. Germline V CDR1 and CDR2: SEHNR, FQNEAQ (reference sequence).

The chain carries TRBV6-1 and TRBJ1-1; weak D call: TRBD1 (5 bases). The V and J ends lost 6 bases and 5 bases respectively, with 7 bases between them. The CDR3 runs 11 residues. Germline V gene data show CDR1 as MNHNS and CDR2 as SASEGT. The CDR3 spells CASSPGTEAFF. Here the CDR3 DNA reads TGTGCCAGCAGCCCAGGGACTGAAGCTTTCTTT.

The chain has TRBV6-5 and TRBJ1-3, with no clear D. Germline V gene sequence: CDR1 MNHEY, CDR2 SVGAGI. Trimming left V 0 bases short and J 1 base short, with 1 base between. The CDR3 is 13 amino acids. The CDR3 DNA reads TGTGCCAGCAGTTACTCTTCTGGAAACACCATATATTTT. Encoded protein: CASSYSSGNTIYF.

This chain connects TRBV6-5 to TRBJ2-7; D uncertain. The length of the CDR3 is 14 residues. Germline CDR1 and CDR2: MNHEY and SVGAGI. Trimming pared 4 bases from V and 2 bases from J, leaving 12 bases between. The CDR3 loop reads CASSFSLLPYEQYF. In DNA, the CDR3 is TGTGCCAGCAGTTTCTCCCTACTACCCTACGAGCAGTACTTC.

The chain is built from TRBV5-1 and TRBJ1-1, with D maybe TRBD1 (5 bases). The germline gives CDR1 SGHRS, CDR2 YFSETQ. Trimming stripped 0 bases from V and 1 base from J, with 13 bases between. The CDR3 totals 16 residues. CDR3 DNA sequence: TGCGCCAGCAGCTTGGCTCAGGGAGGGGCGAACACTGAAGCTTTCTTT. It specifies CASSLAQGGANTEAFF.

The chain carries TRBV11-2 and TRBJ2-2, with 9 nucleotides matching TRBD1. The junction had 4 bases not matched to a gene; V was cut back by 4 bases and J by 7 bases. This CDR3 has 14 residues. CDR1 SGHAT and CDR2 FQNNGV come from the germline V gene. The CDR3 spells CASSSQGAGGELFF. The CDR3 DNA reads as TGTGCCAGCAGCTCACAGGGGGCGGGCGGGGAGCTGTTTTTT.

J is TRBJ2-5 and V is TRBV7-9; D could derive from TRBD1 or TRBD2 (5 bases each). The CDR3 is 16 amino acids. The V end was cut by 6 bases, the J end by 7 bases, with 24 bases between. The germline V gene has CDR1 SEHNR and CDR2 FQNEAQ (reference sequence). The CDR3 region is CASRSTSGTAAGTQYF. The CDR3 DNA sequence: TGTGCCAGCAGATCAACTTCCGGGACGGCTGCTGGGACCCAGTACTTC.

The genes are TRBV18 and TRBJ2-2, with 7 bases aligning to TRBD1. The V and J ends lost 3 bases and 5 bases, in that order; junction bases with no gene match: 9. CDR1 and CDR2 from the germline V gene are KGHSH and LQKENI. This CDR3 has 16 residues. The CDR3 DNA reads TGTGCCAGCTCACCGATAGACAGGGAAGGAACCGGGGAGCTGTTTTTT. This encodes CASSPIDREGTGELFF.

This chain connects TRBV27 to TRBJ2-2; weak D call: TRBD2 (5 bases). The CDR3 covers 13 residues. Germline lookup yields CDR1 MNHEY and CDR2 SMNVEV (reference sequence). Trimming shortened V by 3 bases and J by 4 bases, and 6 bases separated the two germline ends. In nucleotides, the CDR3 is TGTGCCAGCAGTTTCGAGGGCACCGGGGAGCTGTTTTTT. This codes for CASSFEGTGELFF.